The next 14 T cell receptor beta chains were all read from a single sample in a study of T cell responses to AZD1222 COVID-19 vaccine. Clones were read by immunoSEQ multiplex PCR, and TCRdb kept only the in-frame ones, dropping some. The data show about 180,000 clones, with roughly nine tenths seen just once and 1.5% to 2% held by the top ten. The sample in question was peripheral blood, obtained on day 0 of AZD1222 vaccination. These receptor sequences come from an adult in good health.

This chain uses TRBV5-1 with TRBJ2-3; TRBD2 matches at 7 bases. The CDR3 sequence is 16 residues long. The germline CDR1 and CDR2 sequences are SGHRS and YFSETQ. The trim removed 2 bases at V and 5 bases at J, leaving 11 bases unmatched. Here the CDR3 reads CASSFGGGVGRDTQYF. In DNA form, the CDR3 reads TGCGCCAGCAGCTTCGGGGGAGGGGTTGGAAGAGATACGCAGTATTTT.

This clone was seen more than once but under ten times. CDR3 sequence: CASRFKPTALYEQYF. CDR3 coding DNA: TGTGCAAGTCGCTTTAAGCCGACCGCCCTCTACGAGCAGTACTTC. The genes are TRBV12-2 and TRBJ2-7. TRBV12-2 is labeled a pseudogene. The CDR3 contains 15 residues.

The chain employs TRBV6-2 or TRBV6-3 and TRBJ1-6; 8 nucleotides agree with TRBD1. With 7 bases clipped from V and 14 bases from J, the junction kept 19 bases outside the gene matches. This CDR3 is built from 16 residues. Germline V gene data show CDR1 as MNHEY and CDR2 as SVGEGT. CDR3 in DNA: TGTGCCAGCACCCCACCAGCGGACAGGGCCATTATAGCCCTCCACTTT. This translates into CASTPPADRAIIALHF.

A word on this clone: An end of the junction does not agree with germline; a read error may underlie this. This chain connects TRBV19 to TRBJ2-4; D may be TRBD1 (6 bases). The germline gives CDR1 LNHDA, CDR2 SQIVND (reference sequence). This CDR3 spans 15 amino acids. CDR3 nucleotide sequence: TGTGCGAGTACAGAATCAGGGGTAGCCAAAAACATTCAGTACTTC. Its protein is CASTESGVAKNIQYF.

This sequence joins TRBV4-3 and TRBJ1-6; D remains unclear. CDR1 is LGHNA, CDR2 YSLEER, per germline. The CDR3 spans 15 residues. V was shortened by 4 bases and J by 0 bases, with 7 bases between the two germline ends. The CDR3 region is CASSRALSYNSPLHF. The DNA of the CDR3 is TGCGCCAGCAGCCGGGCCCTCTCCTATAATTCACCCCTCCACTTT.

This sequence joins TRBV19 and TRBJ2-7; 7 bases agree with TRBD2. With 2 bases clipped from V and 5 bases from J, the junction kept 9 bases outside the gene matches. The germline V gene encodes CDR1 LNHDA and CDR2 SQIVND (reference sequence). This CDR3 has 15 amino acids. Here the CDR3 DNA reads TGTGCCAGTAGTATACAAAGCGGGACCAGCAACGAGCAGTACTTC. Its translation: CASSIQSGTSNEQYF.

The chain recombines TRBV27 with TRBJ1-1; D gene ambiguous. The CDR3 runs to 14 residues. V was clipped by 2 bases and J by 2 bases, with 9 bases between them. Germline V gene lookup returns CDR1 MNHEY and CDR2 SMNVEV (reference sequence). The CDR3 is CASSLGTINTEAFF. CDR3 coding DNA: TGTGCCAGCAGTTTAGGCACCATCAACACTGAAGCTTTCTTT.

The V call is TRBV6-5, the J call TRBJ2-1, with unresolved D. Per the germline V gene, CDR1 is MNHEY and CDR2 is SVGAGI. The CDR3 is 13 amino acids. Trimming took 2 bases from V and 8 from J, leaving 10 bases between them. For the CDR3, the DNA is TGTGCCAGCAGTTACACCCAGACCCATGAGCAGTTCTTC. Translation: CASSYTQTHEQFF.

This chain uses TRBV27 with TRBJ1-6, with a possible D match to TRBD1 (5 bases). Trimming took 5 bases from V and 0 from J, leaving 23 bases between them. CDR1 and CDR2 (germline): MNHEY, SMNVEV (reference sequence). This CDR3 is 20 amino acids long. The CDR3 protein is CASSQGRIRSSSSYNSPLHF. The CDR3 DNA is TGTGCCAGCAGTCAGGGACGTATTCGCAGTTCCAGCTCCTATAATTCACCCCTCCACTTT.

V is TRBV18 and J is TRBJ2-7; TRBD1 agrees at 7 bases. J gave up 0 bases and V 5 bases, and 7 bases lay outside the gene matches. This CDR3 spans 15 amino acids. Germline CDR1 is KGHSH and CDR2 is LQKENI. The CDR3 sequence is CASSSRDRSSYEQYF. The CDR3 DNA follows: TGTGCCAGCTCATCCCGGGACAGAAGCTCCTACGAGCAGTACTTC.

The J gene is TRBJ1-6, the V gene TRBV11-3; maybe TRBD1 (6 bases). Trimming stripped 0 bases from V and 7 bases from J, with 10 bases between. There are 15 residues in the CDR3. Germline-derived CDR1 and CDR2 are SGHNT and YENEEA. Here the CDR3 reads CASSLDPGENSPLHF. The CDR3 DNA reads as TGTGCCAGCAGCTTAGATCCAGGGGAGAATTCACCCCTCCACTTT. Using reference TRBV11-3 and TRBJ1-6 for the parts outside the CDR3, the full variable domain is EAGVVQSPRYKIIEKKQPVAFWCNPISGHNTLYWYLQNLGQGPELLIRYENEEAVDDSQLPKDRFSAERLKGVDSTLKIQPAELGDSAVYLCASSLDPGENSPLHFGNGTRLTVT.

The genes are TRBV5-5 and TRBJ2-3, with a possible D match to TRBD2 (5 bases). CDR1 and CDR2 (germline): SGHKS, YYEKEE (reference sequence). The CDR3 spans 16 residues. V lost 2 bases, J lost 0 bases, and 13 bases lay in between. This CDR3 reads CASSFGLARSTDTQYF. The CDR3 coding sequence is TGTGCCAGCAGCTTCGGCCTAGCAAGAAGCACAGATACGCAGTATTTT.

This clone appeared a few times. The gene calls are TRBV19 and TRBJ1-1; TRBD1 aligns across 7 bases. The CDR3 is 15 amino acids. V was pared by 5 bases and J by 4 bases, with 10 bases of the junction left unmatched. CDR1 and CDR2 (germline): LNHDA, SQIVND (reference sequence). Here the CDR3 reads CASSGDRVECTEAFF. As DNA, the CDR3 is TGTGCCAGTAGTGGCGACAGGGTGGAATGCACTGAAGCTTTCTTT.

The CDR3 here is CASSLVTSYGYTF. The CDR3 bases are TGTGCCAGCAGCTTAGTTACCAGCTATGGCTACACCTTC. This chain links TRBV11-2 with TRBJ1-2, with D hard to call. The CDR3 has 13 residues. From germline, CDR1 is SGHAT and CDR2 FQNNGV. The V end was cut by 1 base, the J end by 4 bases, with 7 bases between.